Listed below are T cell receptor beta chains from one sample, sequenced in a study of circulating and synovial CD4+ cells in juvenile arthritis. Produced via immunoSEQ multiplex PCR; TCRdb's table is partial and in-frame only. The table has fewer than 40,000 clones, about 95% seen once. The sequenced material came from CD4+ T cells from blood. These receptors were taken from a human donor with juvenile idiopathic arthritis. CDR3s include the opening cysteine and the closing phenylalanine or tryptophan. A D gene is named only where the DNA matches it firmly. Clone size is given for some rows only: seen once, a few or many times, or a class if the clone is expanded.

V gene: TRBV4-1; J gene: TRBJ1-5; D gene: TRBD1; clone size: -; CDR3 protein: CASSQQGAQPQHF; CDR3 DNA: TGCGCCAGCAGCCAACAGGGGGCTCAGCCCCAGCATTTT
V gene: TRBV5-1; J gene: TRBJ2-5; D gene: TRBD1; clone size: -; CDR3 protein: CASSLGGQGGETQYF; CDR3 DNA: TGCGCCAGCAGCTTGGGGGGACAGGGGGGAGAGACCCAGTACTTC
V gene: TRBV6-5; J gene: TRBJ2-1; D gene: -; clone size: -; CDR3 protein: CASRRTRNEQFF; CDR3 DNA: TGTGCCAGCAGGCGCACCAGGAATGAGCAGTTCTTC
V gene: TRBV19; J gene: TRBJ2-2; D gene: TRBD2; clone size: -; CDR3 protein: CASSSSGGVNTGELFF; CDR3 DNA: TGTGCCAGTAGTTCTAGCGGGGGGGTTAACACCGGGGAGCTGTTTTTT
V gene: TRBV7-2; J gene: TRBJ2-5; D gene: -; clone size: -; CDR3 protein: CASSQTRNQETQYF; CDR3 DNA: TGTGCCAGCAGCCAGACTAGGAACCAAGAGACCCAGTACTTC
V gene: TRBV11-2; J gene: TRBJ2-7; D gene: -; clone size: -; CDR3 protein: CASRSDSYEQYF; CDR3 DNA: TGTGCCAGCAGGTCGGACTCTTACGAGCAGTACTTC
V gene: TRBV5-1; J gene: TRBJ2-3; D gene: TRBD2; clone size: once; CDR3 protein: CASSSGSLDTQYF; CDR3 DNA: TGCGCCAGCAGTAGCGGGAGTTTAGATACGCAGTATTTT
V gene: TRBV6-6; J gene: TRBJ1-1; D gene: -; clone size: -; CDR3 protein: CASSRLGAASTEAFF; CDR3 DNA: TGTGCCAGCAGTCGCCTTGGGGCGGCGAGCACTGAAGCTTTCTTT
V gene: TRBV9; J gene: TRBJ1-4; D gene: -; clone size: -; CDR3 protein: CASSAGQLTNEKLFF; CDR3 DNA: TGTGCCAGCAGCGCCGGACAGCTAACTAATGAAAAACTGTTTTTT
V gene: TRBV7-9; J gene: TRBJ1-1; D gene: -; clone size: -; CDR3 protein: CASSPQAGGTEAFF; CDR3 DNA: TGTGCCAGCAGCCCACAAGCTGGGGGGACTGAAGCTTTCTTT
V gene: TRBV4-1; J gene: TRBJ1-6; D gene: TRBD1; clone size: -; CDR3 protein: CASSQGTGDSPLHF; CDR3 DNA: TGCGCCAGCAGCCAAGGGACAGGGGATTCACCCCTCCACTTT
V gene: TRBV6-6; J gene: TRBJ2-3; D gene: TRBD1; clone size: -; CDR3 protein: CASRRDRGTDTQYF; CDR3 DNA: TGTGCCAGCAGAAGGGACAGGGGGACAGATACGCAGTATTTT
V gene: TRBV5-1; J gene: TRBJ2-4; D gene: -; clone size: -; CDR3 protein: CASSLGLYGSRNIQYF; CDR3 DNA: TGCGCCAGCAGCTTGGGGTTGTACGGATCGAGGAACATTCAGTACTTC
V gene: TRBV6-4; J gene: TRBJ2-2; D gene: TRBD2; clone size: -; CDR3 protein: CATRGDPNTGELFF; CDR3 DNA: TGTGCTACCCGGGGGGATCCGAACACCGGGGAGCTGTTTTTT
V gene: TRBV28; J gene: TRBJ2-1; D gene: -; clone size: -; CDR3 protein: CASSSPGGGALNEQFF; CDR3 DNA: TGTGCCAGCAGTAGCCCAGGTGGAGGGGCGCTCAATGAGCAGTTCTTC
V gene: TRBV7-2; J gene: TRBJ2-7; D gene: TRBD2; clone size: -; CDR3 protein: CASSPNPGLGANEQYF; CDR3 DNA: TGTGCCAGCAGTCCCAACCCGGGACTAGGGGCTAACGAGCAGTACTTC
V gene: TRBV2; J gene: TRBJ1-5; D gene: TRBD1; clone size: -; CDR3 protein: CASTGDRVDQPQHF; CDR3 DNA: TGTGCCAGCACAGGGGACAGGGTGGACCAGCCCCAGCATTTT
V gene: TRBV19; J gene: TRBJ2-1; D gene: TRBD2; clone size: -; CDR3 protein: CASLGRSGTGYNEQFF; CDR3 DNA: TGTGCCAGTCTCGGGAGGAGCGGGACGGGCTACAATGAGCAGTTCTTC
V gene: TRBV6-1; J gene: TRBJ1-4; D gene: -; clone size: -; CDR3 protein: CASSDSTNEKLFF; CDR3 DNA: TGTGCCAGCAGTGATTCGACTAATGAAAAACTGTTTTTT
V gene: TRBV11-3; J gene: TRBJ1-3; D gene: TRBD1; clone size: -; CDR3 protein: CASSTGAGNTIYF; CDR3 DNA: TGTGCCAGCAGTACAGGGGCTGGAAACACCATATATTTT
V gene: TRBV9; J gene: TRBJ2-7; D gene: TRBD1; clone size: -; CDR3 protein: CASSVGDRGFYEQYF; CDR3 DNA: TGTGCCAGCAGCGTAGGGGACAGGGGGTTTTACGAGCAGTACTTC
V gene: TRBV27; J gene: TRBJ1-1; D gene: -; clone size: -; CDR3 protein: CASRPDRTLGDTEAFF; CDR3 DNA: TGTGCCAGCAGGCCTGACAGGACCCTCGGGGACACTGAAGCTTTCTTT
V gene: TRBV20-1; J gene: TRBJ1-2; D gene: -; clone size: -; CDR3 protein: CSASTSYGYTF; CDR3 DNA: TGCAGTGCTAGCACCAGCTATGGCTACACCTTC
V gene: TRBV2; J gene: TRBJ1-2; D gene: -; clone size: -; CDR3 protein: CASTGRGGPNYGYTF; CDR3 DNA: TGTGCCAGCACCGGAAGGGGGGGCCCAAACTATGGCTACACCTTC
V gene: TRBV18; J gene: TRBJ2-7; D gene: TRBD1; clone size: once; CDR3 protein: CASSARQGASYEQYF; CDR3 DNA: TGTGCCAGCTCGGCCAGACAGGGAGCTTCCTACGAGCAGTACTTC
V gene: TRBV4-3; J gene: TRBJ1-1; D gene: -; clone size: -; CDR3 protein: CASSQLGLTEAFF; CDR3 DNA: TGCGCCAGCAGCCAACTCGGACTCACTGAAGCTTTCTTT
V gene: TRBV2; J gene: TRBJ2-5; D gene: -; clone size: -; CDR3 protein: CASSEGRAGYQETQYF; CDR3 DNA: TGTGCCAGCAGTGAAGGTCGGGCGGGGTACCAAGAGACCCAGTACTTC
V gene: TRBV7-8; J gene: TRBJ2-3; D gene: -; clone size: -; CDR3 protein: CASRRRGADTQYF; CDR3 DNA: TGTGCCAGCAGACGGAGGGGAGCAGATACGCAGTATTTT
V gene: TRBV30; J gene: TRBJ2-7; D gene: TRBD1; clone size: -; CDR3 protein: CAWSVGQGGRYEQYF; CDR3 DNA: TGTGCCTGGAGTGTCGGACAGGGTGGGAGATACGAGCAGTACTTC
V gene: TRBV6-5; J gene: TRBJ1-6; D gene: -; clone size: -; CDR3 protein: CASSQGRNSPLHF; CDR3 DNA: TGTGCCAGCAGTCAGGGGAGAAATTCACCCCTCCACTTT
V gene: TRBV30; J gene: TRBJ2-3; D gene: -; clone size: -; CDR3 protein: CAWSDEEEQYF; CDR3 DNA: TGTGCCTGGAGTGATGAGGAAGAGCAGTATTTT
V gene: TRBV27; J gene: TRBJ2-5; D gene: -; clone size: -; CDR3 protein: CASSPRPEETQYF; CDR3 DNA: TGTGCCAGCAGTCCCCGGCCGGAGGAGACCCAGTACTTC
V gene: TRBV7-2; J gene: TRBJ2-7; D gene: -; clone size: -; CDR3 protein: CASSQGVEQYF; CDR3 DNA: TGTGCCAGCAGCCAAGGGGTCGAGCAGTACTTC
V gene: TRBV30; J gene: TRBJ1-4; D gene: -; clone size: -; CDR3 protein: CAWRQEEKLFF; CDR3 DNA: TGTGCCTGGAGACAGGAAGAAAAACTGTTTTTT
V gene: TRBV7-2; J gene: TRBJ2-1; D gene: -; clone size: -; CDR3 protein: CASTVANEQFF; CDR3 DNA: TGTGCCAGCACCGTGGCCAATGAGCAGTTCTTC
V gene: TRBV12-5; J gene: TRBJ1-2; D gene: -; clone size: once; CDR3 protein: CASGLVPPAIRGGYTF; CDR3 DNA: TGTGCTAGTGGTTTGGTACCTCCGGCCATCAGAGGAGGCTACACCTTC
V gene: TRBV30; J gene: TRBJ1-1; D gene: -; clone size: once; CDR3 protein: CAWNSGMNTEAFF; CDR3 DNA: TGTGCCTGGAATTCAGGGATGAACACTGAAGCTTTCTTT
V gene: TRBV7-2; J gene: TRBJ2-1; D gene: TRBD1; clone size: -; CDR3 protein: CASSARQGRSSEQFF; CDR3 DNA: TGTGCCAGCAGCGCCCGACAGGGGAGATCTTCTGAGCAGTTCTTC
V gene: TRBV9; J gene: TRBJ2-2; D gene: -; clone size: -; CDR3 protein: CASSPRGRGPGTGELFF; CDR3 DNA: TGTGCCAGCAGCCCCAGGGGGCGGGGGCCGGGGACCGGGGAGCTGTTTTTT
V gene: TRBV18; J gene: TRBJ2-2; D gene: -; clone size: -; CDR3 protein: CASSPRSQGGIGELFF; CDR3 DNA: TGTGCCAGCTCACCACGATCCCAGGGTGGTATCGGGGAGCTGTTTTTT
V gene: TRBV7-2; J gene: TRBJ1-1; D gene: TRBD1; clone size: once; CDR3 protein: CASSPRTGSNAEAFF; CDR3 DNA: TGTGCCAGCAGCCCGCGGACAGGCAGTAACGCTGAAGCTTTCTTT
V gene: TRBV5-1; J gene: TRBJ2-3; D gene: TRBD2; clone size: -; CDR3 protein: CASSSLIAGAIDTQYF; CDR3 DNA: TGCGCCAGCAGCTCTCTTATAGCGGGAGCTATAGATACGCAGTATTTT
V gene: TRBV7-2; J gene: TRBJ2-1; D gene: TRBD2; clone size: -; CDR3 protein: CASSRWDLGRAYNEQFF; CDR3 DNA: TGTGCCAGCAGCCGTTGGGATCTGGGGAGGGCCTACAATGAGCAGTTCTTC
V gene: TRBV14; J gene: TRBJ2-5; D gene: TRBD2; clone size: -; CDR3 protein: CASSQGLAGVETQYF; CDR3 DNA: TGTGCCAGCAGCCAGGGACTAGCGGGGGTTGAGACCCAGTACTTC
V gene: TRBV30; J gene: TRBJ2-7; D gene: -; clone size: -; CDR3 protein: CAWRYGLGGYEQYF; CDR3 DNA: TGTGCCTGGAGATATGGACTGGGCGGCTACGAGCAGTACTTC
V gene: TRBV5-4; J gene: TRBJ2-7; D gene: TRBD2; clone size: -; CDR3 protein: CASSPALGSTSGSYEQYF; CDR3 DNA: TGTGCCAGCAGCCCCGCTCTAGGGTCGACTAGCGGCTCCTACGAGCAGTACTTC
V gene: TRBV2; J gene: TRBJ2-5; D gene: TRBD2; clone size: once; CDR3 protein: CASEGTSGGQETQYF; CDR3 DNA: TGTGCCAGCGAGGGGACTAGCGGGGGCCAAGAGACCCAGTACTTC
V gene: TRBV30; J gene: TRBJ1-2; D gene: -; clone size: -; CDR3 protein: CAWSRGGSGYTF; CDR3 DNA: TGTGCCTGGAGTCGGGGGGGGTCTGGCTACACCTTC
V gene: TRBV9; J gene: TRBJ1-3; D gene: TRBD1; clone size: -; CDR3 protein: CASSSLGQGNTIYF; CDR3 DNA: TGTGCCAGCTCCTCCTTGGGACAGGGCAACACCATATATTTT
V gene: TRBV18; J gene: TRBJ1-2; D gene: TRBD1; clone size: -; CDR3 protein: CASSPTTGDGYTF; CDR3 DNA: TGTGCCAGCTCACCAACGACAGGGGATGGCTACACCTTC
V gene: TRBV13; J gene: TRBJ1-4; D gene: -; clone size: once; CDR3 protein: CASSFQAGNEKLFF; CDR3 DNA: TGTGCCAGCAGCTTCCAGGCGGGGAATGAAAAACTGTTTTTT
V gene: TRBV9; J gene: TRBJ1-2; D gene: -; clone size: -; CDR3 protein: CASSVAPSPNYGYTF; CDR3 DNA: TGTGCCAGCAGCGTAGCCCCGAGCCCTAACTATGGCTACACCTTC
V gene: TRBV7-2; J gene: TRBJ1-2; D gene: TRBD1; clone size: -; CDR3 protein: CASSRTGLRYTF; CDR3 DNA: TGTGCCAGCAGCAGGACAGGGCTGCGCTACACCTTC
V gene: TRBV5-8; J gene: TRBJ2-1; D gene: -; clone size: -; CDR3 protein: CAAGSGVYNEQFF; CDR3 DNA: TGTGCCGCTGGGTCAGGTGTTTACAATGAGCAGTTCTTC
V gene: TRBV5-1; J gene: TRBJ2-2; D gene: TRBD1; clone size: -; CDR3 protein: CASSRDSPNTGELFF; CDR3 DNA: TGCGCCAGCAGTCGGGACAGCCCTAACACCGGGGAGCTGTTTTTT
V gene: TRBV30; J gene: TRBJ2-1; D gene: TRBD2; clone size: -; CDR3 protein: CAWLVASGSYNEQFF; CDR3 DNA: TGTGCCTGGTTAGTCGCTAGCGGCTCCTACAATGAGCAGTTCTTC
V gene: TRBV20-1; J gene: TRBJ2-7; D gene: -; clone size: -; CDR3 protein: CSARGTITQYF; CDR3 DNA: TGCAGTGCTAGGGGGACAATTACGCAGTACTTC